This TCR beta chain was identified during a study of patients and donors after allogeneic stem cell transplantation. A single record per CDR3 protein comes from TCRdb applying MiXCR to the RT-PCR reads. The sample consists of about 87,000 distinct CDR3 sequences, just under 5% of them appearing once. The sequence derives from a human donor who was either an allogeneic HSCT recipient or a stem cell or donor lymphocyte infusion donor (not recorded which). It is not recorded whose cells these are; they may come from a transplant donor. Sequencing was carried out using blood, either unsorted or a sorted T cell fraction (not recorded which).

The CDR3 coding sequence is TGTGCCAGCAGTTTATTTCTACCACCCCTCCACTTT. Translated: CASSLFLPPLHF. The chain links TRBV12-3 or TRBV12-4 to TRBJ1-6; D remains unclear. The length of the CDR3 is 12 residues. Trimming shortened V by 2 bases and J by 11 bases, and 7 bases separated the two germline ends.